Listed below are T cell receptor beta chains from one sample, sequenced in a study of cytomegalovirus exposure and HLA in healthy donors. Some clones are missing from TCRdb's copy, which holds only in-frame ones; the method was immunoSEQ multiplex PCR. The table lists 90,000 or so clones, approximately 81% of them singletons. The sequenced sample was PBMCs. These receptors came from a man aged 18 to 29 in good health and CMV-seropositive. Both conserved end residues are part of each CDR3.

J gene	V gene	CDR3 protein
TRBJ2-1	TRBV2	CASKRLDNEQFF
TRBJ2-1	TRBV27	CASRPGGAYNEQFF
TRBJ2-7	TRBV6-1	CASSRQGPSYEQYF
TRBJ1-1	TRBV6-1	CASSPRTGGNTEAFF
TRBJ2-5	TRBV2	CASSEEPRETQYF
TRBJ2-2	TRBV4-1	CASGGQSGELFF
TRBJ2-3	TRBV28	CASSSIAGLRTDTQYF
TRBJ2-1	TRBV10-3	CAISRLAEADEQFF
TRBJ2-1	TRBV11-2	CASSQSSGNEQFF
TRBJ2-7	TRBV28	CASREGQLYEQYF
TRBJ2-1	TRBV9	CASSATGLTYNEQFF
TRBJ1-5	TRBV19	CASSKGDDQPQHF
TRBJ2-2	TRBV7-6	CASSLVVAGELFF
TRBJ2-5	TRBV6-1	CASSPGGPEETQYF
TRBJ2-6	TRBV5-5	CAIAQSRANVLTF
TRBJ2-1	TRBV6-1	CASSEAGGPSYNEQFF
TRBJ1-2	TRBV6-5	CASSYLDRGTYGYTF
TRBJ2-1	TRBV7-6	CASSITSGRQFF
TRBJ1-2	TRBV27	CASRGQGREGYTF
TRBJ1-2	TRBV4-1	CASSQLRGYGYTF
TRBJ2-3	TRBV5-1	CASSLGLVDTQYF
TRBJ2-1	TRBV28	CASRSLDRAGQFF
TRBJ2-3	TRBV9	CASSLTSTGRDTQYF
TRBJ2-3	TRBV5-1	CASSLQGVADTQYF
TRBJ1-1	TRBV19	CASSIRGETEAFF
TRBJ2-7	TRBV5-6	CASSAGTGATYEQYF
TRBJ2-4	TRBV4-1	CASSPAGLADGIQYF
TRBJ1-1	TRBV28	CASSGRQGWGTEAFF